Following are 15 T cell receptor beta chains from one sample sequenced in a study of cytomegalovirus exposure and HLA in healthy donors (dated by TCRdb to the late 2010s). Preparation of the library involved the immunoSEQ multiplex PCR assay. A mixture of 60 forward primers for TCR Vbeta segments and 13 reverse primers for TCR Jbeta segments was used in the multiplex PCR. The source is immuneACCESS, and TCRdb retained only in-frame sequences with V and J called. Part of the clones is not carried over; for the studies checked, unresolved V genes explain less than half of this, and the remainder is unexplained. The sample table records around 130,000 clones; approximately 80% of these occur just once. The ten largest clones add up to 0.95% to 1.5% of the sample. Sequencing was carried out using PBMCs. Receptors originate from a girl aged 2-10 years in good health and CMV-seronegative.

The gene calls are TRBV5-1 and TRBJ1-5, with a tentative D call TRBD1 (5 bases). The CDR3 loop spans 14 amino acids. Looked up from germline, CDR1 is SGHRS and CDR2 is YFSETQ. Deletions cut 5 bases from V and 5 bases from J, with 14 bases between. The CDR3 is CASSMTAGDQPQHF. DNA of the CDR3: TGCGCCAGCAGTATGACCGCGGGGGATCAGCCCCAGCATTTT.

V and J are TRBV13 and TRBJ2-7, with 12 positions matching TRBD2. Germline assignment: CDR1 PRHDT and CDR2 FYEKMQ (reference sequence). The CDR3 is 15 residues long. With V trimmed by 0 bases and J by 6 bases, 3 bases remained unmatched. The CDR3 bases are TGTGCCAGCAGCTTAGGCGTACTAGCGGGAGGCGAGCAGTACTTC. Its translation is CASSLGVLAGGEQYF.

This clone was detected only once. This rearrangement joins TRBV29-1 to TRBJ2-3; possibly TRBD2 for D (6 bases). Trimming removed 6 bases from V and 5 bases from J, with 12 bases in between. The CDR3 length is 12 residues. The germline gives CDR1 SQVTM, CDR2 ANQGSEA. CDR3 coding DNA: TGCAGCGTAGTTAGCGGTGTAGATACGCAGTATTTT. Its translation: CSVVSGVDTQYF.

The CDR3 reads CAWSAGAEQYF. In DNA form, the CDR3 reads TGTGCCTGGAGTGCAGGGGCCGAGCAGTACTTC. The gene calls are TRBV30 and TRBJ2-7, with D possibly matching TRBD1 (6 bases). Germline V gene data show CDR1 as GTSNPN and CDR2 as SVGIG (reference sequence). The CDR3 is made up of 11 amino acids. The germline V and J ends were trimmed by 1 base and 6 bases, with 7 bases remaining between them.

The chain carries TRBV19 and TRBJ1-1; D is perhaps TRBD1 (6 bases). Trimming took off 10 bases at V and 0 bases at J, with 18 bases between the two ends. The CDR3 loop spans 15 amino acids. Germline-derived CDR1 and CDR2 are LNHDA and SQIVND (reference sequence). CDR3 sequence (DNA): TGTGCCACTAAGACAACAGGGAATATGAACACTGAAGCTTTCTTT. Amino acids: CATKTTGNMNTEAFF. Using reference TRBV19 and TRBJ1-1 for the parts outside the CDR3, the full variable domain is DGGITQSPKYLFRKEGQNVTLSCEQNLNHDAMYWYRQDPGQGLRLIYYSQIVNDFQKGDIAEGYSVSREKKESFPLTVTSAQKNPTAFYLCATKTTGNMNTEAFFGQGTRLTVV.

V usage is TRBV19 and J usage is TRBJ1-1, with 7 bases that match TRBD1. The V gene's germline CDR1 is LNHDA and CDR2 SQIVND (reference sequence). V lost 4 bases and J lost 1; bases outside the gene matches: 6. The CDR3 has 15 amino acids. The CDR3 bases are TGTGCCAGTAGTAAGACAGGGACACCGAACACTGAAGCTTTCTTT. It specifies CASSKTGTPNTEAFF.

The CDR3 bases are TGTGCCAGCAGGATAGGAGGGGGCTGGCGGGGATACGAGCAGTACTTC. Translating it yields CASRIGGGWRGYEQYF. This chain links TRBV28 with TRBJ2-7; tentative D call: TRBD1 (7 bases). This CDR3 has 16 residues. Germline V gene sequence: CDR1 MDHEN, CDR2 SYDVKM. Deletions cut 6 bases from V and 4 bases from J, with 22 bases between.

This clone was detected only a few times. The chain recombines TRBV4-1 with TRBJ1-1, with 9 bases identical to TRBD1. Germline loops: CDR1 MGHRA, CDR2 YSYEKL. Unmatched junction bases numbered 6, after V lost 1 base and J lost 3 bases. This CDR3 is 16 amino acids long. Here the CDR3 reads CASSQATTGGHTEAFF. The CDR3 region has the DNA TGCGCCAGCAGCCAAGCAACGACAGGGGGTCACACTGAAGCTTTCTTT.

The gene calls are TRBV11-2 and TRBJ1-4, with a possible D match to TRBD1 (6 bases). The CDR3 loop spans 14 amino acids. Germline assignment: CDR1 SGHAT and CDR2 FQNNGV. Trimming removed 2 bases from V and 3 bases from J, with 7 bases in between. The CDR3 reads CASSLRTANEKLFF. CDR3 coding DNA: TGTGCCAGCAGCTTACGGACAGCTAATGAAAAACTGTTTTTT.

The gene calls are TRBV15 and TRBJ2-1, with D perhaps TRBD2 (6 bases). The germline V gene encodes CDR1 LNHNV and CDR2 YYDKDF (reference sequence). This CDR3 has 12 amino acids. Between the trimmed V and J ends, which lost 5 bases and 7 bases, there was a span of 9 bases. The CDR3 spells CATSGGLNEQFF. Written as DNA, the CDR3 is TGTGCCACCAGCGGGGGACTTAATGAGCAGTTCTTC.

Here the CDR3 reads CASSSTDTQYF. DNA for the CDR3: TGTGCCAGCTCCTCCACAGATACGCAGTATTTT. This chain connects TRBV18 to TRBJ2-3; D is unresolved. The CDR3 runs to 11 residues. V shed 6 bases and J shed 2 bases, with 3 bases lying between them. Per germline, CDR1 KGHSH and CDR2 LQKENI.

The chain joins TRBV2 to TRBJ2-2, with no clear D. The V gene's germline CDR1 is SNHLY and CDR2 FYNNEI. V lost 8 bases to trimming and J lost 11 bases, with 24 bases between them. The CDR3 sequence is 15 residues long. This CDR3 reads CASLTPRLDKLELFF. As DNA, the CDR3 is TGTGCCAGCCTGACCCCACGACTGGATAAACTAGAGCTGTTTTTT. Full variable domain (outside the CDR3, taken from reference TRBV2 and TRBJ2-2): EPEVTQTPSHQVTQMGQEVILRCVPISNHLYFYWYRQILGQKVEFLVSFYNNEISEKSEIFDDQFSVERPDGSNFTLKIRSTKLEDSAMYFCASLTPRLDKLELFFGEGSRLTVL.

The rearrangement links TRBV7-2 to TRBJ2-7; 10 bases match TRBD2. The CDR3 has 16 amino acids. V shed 5 bases, J shed 4 bases, and the junction held 11 bases outside the gene matches. Germline V gene lookup returns CDR1 SGHTA and CDR2 FQGNSA. For the CDR3, the DNA is TGTGCCAGCAGCCAATGGGCTAGCGGGAGTGGGTACGAGCAGTACTTC. Its protein product is CASSQWASGSGYEQYF.

This clone has a single count. The CDR3 region has the DNA TGTGCCAGCAGTTATAAGCAGGGAGGGTCGGGACACTATGGCTACACCTTC. It translates to CASSYKQGGSGHYGYTF. This chain links TRBV27 with TRBJ1-2; a weak D match, TRBD1 (5 bases). Between the trimmed V and J ends, which lost 4 bases and 3 bases, there was a span of 21 bases. The CDR3 consists of 17 residues. Germline CDR1 reads MNHEY; CDR2 reads SMNVEV (reference sequence).

This clone occurred once. J is TRBJ2-3 and V is TRBV7-9; 9 positions match TRBD2. Germline CDR1 SEHNR, CDR2 FQNEAQ (reference sequence). J was trimmed by 2 bases and V by 0 bases; bases with no gene match: 12. The CDR3 consists of 19 residues. The DNA for the CDR3 is TGTGCCAGCAGCTTAGCGAGCATCAGCGGGGGGACTCCCACAGATACGCAGTATTTT. This codes for CASSLASISGGTPTDTQYF.